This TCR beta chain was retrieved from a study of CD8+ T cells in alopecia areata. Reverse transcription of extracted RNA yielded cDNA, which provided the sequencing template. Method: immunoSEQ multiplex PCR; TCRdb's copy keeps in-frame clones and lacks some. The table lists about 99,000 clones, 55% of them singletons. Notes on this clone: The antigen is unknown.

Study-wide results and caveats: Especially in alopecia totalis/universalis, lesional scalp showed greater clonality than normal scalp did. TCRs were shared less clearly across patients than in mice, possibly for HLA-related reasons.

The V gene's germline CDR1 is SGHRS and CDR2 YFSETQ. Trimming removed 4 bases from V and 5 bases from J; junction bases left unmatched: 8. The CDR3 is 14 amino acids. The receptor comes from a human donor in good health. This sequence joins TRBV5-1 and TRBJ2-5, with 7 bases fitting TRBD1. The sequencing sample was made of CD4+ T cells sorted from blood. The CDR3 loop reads CASSPKGAGETQYF. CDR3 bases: TGCGCCAGCAGCCCAAAGGGGGCAGGTGAGACCCAGTACTTC.